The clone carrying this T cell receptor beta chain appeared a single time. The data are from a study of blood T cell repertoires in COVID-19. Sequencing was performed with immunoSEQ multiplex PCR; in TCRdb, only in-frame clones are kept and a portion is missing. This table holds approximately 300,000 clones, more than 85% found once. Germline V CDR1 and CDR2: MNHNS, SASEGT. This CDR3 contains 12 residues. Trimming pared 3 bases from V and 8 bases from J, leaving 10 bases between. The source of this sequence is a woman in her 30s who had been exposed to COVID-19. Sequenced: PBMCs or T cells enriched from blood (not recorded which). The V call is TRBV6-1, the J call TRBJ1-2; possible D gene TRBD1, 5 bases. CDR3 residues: CASSDRDYGYTF. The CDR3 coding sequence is TGTGCCAGCAGTGACAGGGATTACGGCTACACCTTC.